The source of this TCR beta chain is a study of T-cell reconstitution after alpha-beta-depleted transplantation in children. Points from the study as a whole: Some patients owed their high day-60 TCRbeta diversity to surviving recipient T cells and thymic progenitors. Several hundred rapidly expanded clones from non-depleted graft cells reportedly supplied alpha-beta T cells about two months post-transplant. One year post-transplant, T-cell counts and diversity were largely derived from T cells produced anew.

The CDR3 contains 15 residues when both ends are counted. Concerning this clonotype: Its antigen is undetermined. The limits of the CDR3 on the DNA are not certain, so only TCRdb's listed CDR3 is given.

As it was prepared, the TCRbeta library received unique molecular identifiers. TCRdb re-derived calls from the PCR reads in MiXCR, one entry per CDR3 protein. This table holds 250,000 to 350,000 distinct CDR3 sequences, roughly 21% found once. This specimen consisted of PBMCs, mostly from graft donor cells, obtained 180 days after TCRalphabeta/CD19-depleted stem cell transplant. The TCR comes from a male patient younger than 18 who had a stem cell transplant for acute lymphoblastic leukemia, so the T cells may come from the graft donor. The J gene is TRBJ2-7, the V gene TRBV12-3 or TRBV12-4; the table gives TRBD1 as D, unverified against the DNA. CDR3 loop: CASTQFGTGTYEQSF.